This note documents a single T cell receptor beta chain sequence. The target antigen is unknown. This record comes from a study of a mutant IDH1 vaccine in newly diagnosed glioma. Findings and caveats of the study: No link was apparently found between pseudoprogression and changes in top peripheral T cell clonotypes.

The time point was: week 47, end of study. Doses comprised 300 ug of mutant IDH1 20-mer peptide each, plus topical imiquimod. Sequencing was performed with immunoSEQ multiplex PCR; in TCRdb, only in-frame clones are kept and a portion is missing. The table lists 30,000 to 35,000 clones, over 85% of them singletons. The germline V gene encodes CDR1 ENHRY and CDR2 SYGVKD. Between the trimmed V and J ends, which lost 3 bases and 7 bases, there was a span of 9 bases. The CDR3 consists of 13 residues. The source is a man aged 40-55 years with glioma. This material consisted of PBMCs, taken from a glioma patient whose treatment included an IDH1 peptide vaccine. This chain links TRBV10-3 with TRBJ1-4, with D possibly TRBD1 on 5 matching bases. This CDR3 reads CAISDLQGEKLFF. The CDR3 nucleotides read TGTGCCATCAGTGACCTGCAGGGTGAAAAACTGTTTTTT.